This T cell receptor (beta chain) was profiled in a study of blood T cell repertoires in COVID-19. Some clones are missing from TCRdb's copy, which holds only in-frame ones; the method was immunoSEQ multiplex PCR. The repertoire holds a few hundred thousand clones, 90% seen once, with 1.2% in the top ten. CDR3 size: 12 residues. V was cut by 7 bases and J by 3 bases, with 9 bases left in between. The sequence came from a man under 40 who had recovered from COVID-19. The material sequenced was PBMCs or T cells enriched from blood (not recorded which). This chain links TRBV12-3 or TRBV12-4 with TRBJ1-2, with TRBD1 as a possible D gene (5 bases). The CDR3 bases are TGTGCCAGCACCGGGGGGGACTATGGCTACACCTTC. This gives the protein CASTGGDYGYTF.